This TCR beta chain was sequenced for a study of cytomegalovirus exposure and HLA in healthy donors. The germline V gene has CDR1 DFQATT and CDR2 SNEGSKA (reference sequence). This CDR3 comprises 11 residues. V was clipped by 7 bases and J by 6 bases, with 11 bases between them. Findings and limits, study-wide: The dataset shows that most TCR sequences were rare, while some public TCRs occurred in many donors. Clusters of TCRs from the first cohort tended to co-occur in the roughly 120 validation repertoires (as a later analysis found). The study flagged roughly 150 TCR beta chains as cytomegalovirus-associated.

The donors were part of the validation cohort of roughly 110 subjects. That cohort was separate from the first cohort, which comprised several hundred subjects. Of note for this clone: Its matching antigen is unknown.

Assay used: immunoSEQ multiplex PCR; TCRdb lists only in-frame clones, some missing. The data show more than 65,000 clones, around 92% seen once. The chain uses TRBV20-1 and TRBJ2-3; no reliable D call. The receptor comes from a man aged 18 to 30 in good health and CMV-seronegative. Specimen: PBMCs. The CDR3 nucleotides read TGCAGTGTCCCCCTCGGGGATACGCAGTATTTT. It specifies CSVPLGDTQYF.